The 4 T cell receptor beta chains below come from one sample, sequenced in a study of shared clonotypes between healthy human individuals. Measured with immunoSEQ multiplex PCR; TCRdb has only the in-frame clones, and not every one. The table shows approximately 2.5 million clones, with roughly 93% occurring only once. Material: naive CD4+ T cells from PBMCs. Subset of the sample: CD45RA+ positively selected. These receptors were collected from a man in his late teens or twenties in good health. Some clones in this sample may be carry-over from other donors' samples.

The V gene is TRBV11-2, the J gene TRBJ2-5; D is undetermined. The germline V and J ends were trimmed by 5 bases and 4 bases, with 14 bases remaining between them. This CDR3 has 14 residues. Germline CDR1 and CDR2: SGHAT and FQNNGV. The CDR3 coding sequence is TGTGCCAGCAGCCTAGGGCTACCGAGAGAGACCCAGTACTTC. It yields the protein CASSLGLPRETQYF.

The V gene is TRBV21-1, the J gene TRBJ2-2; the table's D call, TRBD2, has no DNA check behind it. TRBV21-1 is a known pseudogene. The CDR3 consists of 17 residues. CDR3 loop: CASYSRQSRPNTGELFF. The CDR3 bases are TGTGCCAGCTATTCGCGGCAATCACGACCGAACACCGGGGAGCTGTTTTTT.

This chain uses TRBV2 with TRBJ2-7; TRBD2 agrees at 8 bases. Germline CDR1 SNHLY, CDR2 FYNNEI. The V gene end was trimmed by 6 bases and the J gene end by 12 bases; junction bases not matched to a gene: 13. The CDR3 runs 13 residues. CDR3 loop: CASRGGLVPAGYF. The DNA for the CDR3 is TGTGCCAGCAGGGGGGGACTAGTCCCCGCGGGGTACTTC.

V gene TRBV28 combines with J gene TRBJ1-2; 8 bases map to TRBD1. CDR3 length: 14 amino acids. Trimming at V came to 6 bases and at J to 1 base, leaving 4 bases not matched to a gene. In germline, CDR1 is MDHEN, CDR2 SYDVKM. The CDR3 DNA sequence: TGTGCCAGCAGCCGAGACAGGGGTAACTATGGCTACACCTTC. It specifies CASSRDRGNYGYTF.